This T cell receptor beta chain originates from a study of blood T cell repertoires in COVID-19. Across the whole study: Samples of COVID-19 (acute and convalescent) were obtained from the United States, Italy and Spain. The cDNA or gDNA used as material had been derived from T cells, B-cell-depleted T cells, or PBMCs.

Original handling: From reference gene primer amplification, estimates of nucleated cell counts were derived. Assay: immunoSEQ multiplex PCR; the TCRdb copy retains only in-frame clones and omits some. The DNA gave D and trimming, while V, J and clone size come from that table. The data contain approximately 70,000 clones, 80% to 90% of them seen just once; the ten biggest clones take up approximately 6.3%. CDR3 size: 18 residues. The V gene's germline CDR1 is PRHDT and CDR2 FYEKMQ (reference sequence). The V segment lost 2 bases and the J segment 6 bases; nucleotides outside the gene matches: 14. The sequence was collected from an elderly woman with active COVID-19. The chain combines TRBV13 with TRBJ2-3, with 10 bases that match TRBD2. The sample comprised peripheral blood. This chain's CDR3 is CASSLSNKREGVRDTQYF. For the CDR3, the DNA is TGTGCCAGCAGCTTAAGTAACAAGCGGGAGGGGGTCCGGGATACGCAGTATTTT.